The rows below give T cell receptor beta chains drawn from one sample of a study of control samples from healthy donors and cancer patients. Assay used: immunoSEQ multiplex PCR; TCRdb lists only in-frame clones, some missing. Among around 110,000 clones listed, around 87% were seen once. Source material: PBMCs. These receptors were collected from a woman aged 45-60 years with colorectal cancer. Each CDR3 is given with its conserved first and last residue. A D gene is named only where the DNA matches it firmly. Size tells how often a clone was seen (once, few, many) or the class of an expanded clone, and some rows leave it out.

CDR3 protein: CATEAVSTNEKLFF
CDR3 DNA: TGTGCCACGGAGGCAGTCTCAACTAATGAAAAACTGTTTTTT
CDR3 length: 14
J gene: TRBJ1-4
D gene: .
V gene: TRBV6-5
clone size: .

CDR3 protein: CASSQGNSGGPSSYNEQFF
CDR3 DNA: TGTGCCAGCAGCCAAGGAAATAGCGGGGGGCCAAGCTCCTACAATGAGCAGTTCTTC
CDR3 length: 19
J gene: TRBJ2-1
D gene: TRBD2
V gene: TRBV14
clone size: .

CDR3 protein: CASSAPGLADQETQYF
CDR3 DNA: TGTGCCAGTAGTGCCCCGGGGCTAGCGGACCAAGAGACCCAGTACTTC
CDR3 length: 16
J gene: TRBJ2-5
D gene: TRBD2
V gene: TRBV19
clone size: .

CDR3 protein: CASSLSTQGYSPLHF
CDR3 DNA: TGTGCCAGCAGTTTATCCACACAGGGTTATTCACCCCTCCACTTT
CDR3 length: 15
J gene: TRBJ1-6
D gene: .
V gene: TRBV27
clone size: few

CDR3 protein: CASSYFGAGGYEQYF
CDR3 DNA: TGTGCCAGCAGTTACTTTGGAGCAGGGGGCTACGAGCAGTACTTC
CDR3 length: 15
J gene: TRBJ2-7
D gene: TRBD1
V gene: TRBV6-5
clone size: .

CDR3 protein: CASSSIPGAGNTEAFF
CDR3 DNA: TGCGCCAGCAGCTCGATCCCAGGGGCGGGTAACACTGAAGCTTTCTTT
CDR3 length: 16
J gene: TRBJ1-1
D gene: .
V gene: TRBV5-1
clone size: .

CDR3 protein: CASSAVYSSGNTIYF
CDR3 DNA: TGTGCCAGCAGTGCGGTCTACTCTTCTGGAAACACCATATATTTT
CDR3 length: 15
J gene: TRBJ1-3
D gene: .
V gene: TRBV25-1
clone size: .

CDR3 protein: CASSLVGGMEETQYF
CDR3 DNA: TGTGCCAGCAGCTTAGTGGGGGGGATGGAAGAGACCCAGTACTTC
CDR3 length: 15
J gene: TRBJ2-5
D gene: TRBD2
V gene: TRBV7-9
clone size: .

CDR3 protein: CASSLFLSAGELFF
CDR3 DNA: TGTGCCAGCAGCTTGTTCTTATCGGCCGGGGAGCTGTTTTTT
CDR3 length: 14
J gene: TRBJ2-2
D gene: .
V gene: TRBV5-8
clone size: once

CDR3 protein: CASSEGKQNTEAFF
CDR3 DNA: TGCGCCAGCAGTGAGGGCAAACAGAACACTGAAGCTTTCTTT
CDR3 length: 14
J gene: TRBJ1-1
D gene: .
V gene: TRBV10-1
clone size: .

CDR3 protein: CASSHDPVNYGYTF
CDR3 DNA: TGTGCCAGCAGCCACGACCCAGTAAACTATGGCTACACCTTC
CDR3 length: 14
J gene: TRBJ1-2
D gene: .
V gene: TRBV7-2
clone size: once

CDR3 protein: CASRWGQGAAGELFF
CDR3 DNA: TGCGCCAGCAGGTGGGGACAGGGGGCCGCCGGGGAGCTGTTTTTT
CDR3 length: 15
J gene: TRBJ2-2
D gene: TRBD1
V gene: TRBV5-1
clone size: .

CDR3 protein: CASSLEGAVGAGEETQYF
CDR3 DNA: TGTGCCAGCAGCTTAGAGGGGGCGGTGGGAGCGGGCGAGGAGACCCAGTACTTC
CDR3 length: 18
J gene: TRBJ2-5
D gene: .
V gene: TRBV11-2
clone size: .

CDR3 protein: CASSQVGGAGPYNEQFF
CDR3 DNA: TGCGCCAGCAGCCAAGTTGGGGGAGCGGGGCCTTACAATGAGCAGTTCTTC
CDR3 length: 17
J gene: TRBJ2-1
D gene: TRBD2
V gene: TRBV4-1
clone size: .